These 3 T cell receptor beta chains were sequenced from one sample in a study of vaccination effects on CD4 cells after COVID-19. The antigens of these receptors remain unknown. Clones were read by immunoSEQ multiplex PCR, and TCRdb kept only the in-frame ones, dropping some. The sample has under 25,000 clones, around 81% seen once; the top ten hold roughly 6%. Before sequencing took place, the ViraFEST assay used viral peptide pools to expand antigen-specific CD4+ T cells. A roughly 11-day culture period preceded the isolation of CD4+ T cells. Subjects were given two BNT162b2 or mRNA-1273 vaccine doses. Sequenced material: CD4+ T cells from PBMCs cultured with SARS-CoV-2 spike peptides, taken after COVID-19 vaccination. Receptors originate from a human donor who received a COVID-19 vaccine. Some clones in this sample may be carry-over from other donors' samples.

V gene TRBV10-1 combines with J gene TRBJ2-3, with 7 bases identical to TRBD1. Trimming took 10 bases from V and 3 from J; bases not matched to a gene: 10. Germline CDR1 and CDR2: WNHNN and SYGVQD (reference sequence). The CDR3 has 14 residues. CDR3 in amino acids: CATQDRTETDTQYF. The CDR3 bases are TGCGCCACCCAGGACAGGACAGAAACAGATACGCAGTATTTT.

This chain uses TRBV4-1 with TRBJ2-1; the D gene could be TRBD1 or TRBD2 (6 bases each). Germline CDR1 reads MGHRA; CDR2 reads YSYEKL. Trimming removed 0 bases at V and 2 bases at J, with 17 bases between. The CDR3 extends over 18 amino acids. For the CDR3, the DNA is TGCGCCAGCAGCCAAGAAGAGGGTGTGGAGGGGGCCTACAATGAGCAGTTCTTC. It is translated as CASSQEEGVEGAYNEQFF.

The gene calls are TRBV29-1 and TRBJ2-5, with D maybe TRBD1 (7 bases). Germline values: CDR1 SQVTM, CDR2 ANQGSEA. The CDR3 has 13 amino acids. V gave up 4 bases and J gave up 5 bases, with 14 bases separating them. Here the CDR3 DNA reads TGCAGCGTTGTCAGGGGGGCAGGGGAGACCCAGTACTTC. Its protein product is CSVVRGAGETQYF. The variable domain in full, completed from reference TRBV29-1 and TRBJ2-5, reads SAVISQKPSRDICQRGTSLTIQCQVDSQVTMMFWYRQQPGQSLTLIATANQGSEATYESGFVIDKFPISRPNLTFSTLTVSNMSPEDSSIYLCSVVRGAGETQYFGPGTRLLVL.